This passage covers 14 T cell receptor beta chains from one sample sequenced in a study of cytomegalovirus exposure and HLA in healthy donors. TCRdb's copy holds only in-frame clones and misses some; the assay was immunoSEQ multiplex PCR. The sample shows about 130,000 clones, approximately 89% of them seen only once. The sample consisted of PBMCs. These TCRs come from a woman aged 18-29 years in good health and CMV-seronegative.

CDR3 nucleotide sequence: TGCGCCAGCAGCTTGACAGGGGAAGGCAATCAGCCCCAGCATTTT. Amino acids: CASSLTGEGNQPQHF. This rearrangement joins TRBV5-1 to TRBJ1-5, with TRBD1 matching over 7 bases. V gave up 1 base and J gave up 2 bases; unmatched junction bases: 3. This CDR3 is 15 amino acids long. Per germline, CDR1 SGHRS and CDR2 YFSETQ.

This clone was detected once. This CDR3 is CAASPRLRFGYTF. Here the CDR3 DNA reads TGTGCCGCTTCCCCGCGCTTGAGATTCGGCTACACCTTC. This rearrangement joins TRBV28 to TRBJ1-2; D ambiguous. CDR1 and CDR2 from the germline V gene are MDHEN and SYDVKM. This CDR3 has 13 amino acids. V shed 11 bases and J shed 8 bases, with 21 bases lying between them.

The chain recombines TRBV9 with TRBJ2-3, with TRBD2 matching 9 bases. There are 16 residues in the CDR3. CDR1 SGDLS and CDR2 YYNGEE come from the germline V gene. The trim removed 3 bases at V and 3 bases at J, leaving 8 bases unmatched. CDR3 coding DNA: TGTGCCAGCAGCGCTAGCGGGGAGTGGGGGACAGATACGCAGTATTTT. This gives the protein CASSASGEWGTDTQYF.

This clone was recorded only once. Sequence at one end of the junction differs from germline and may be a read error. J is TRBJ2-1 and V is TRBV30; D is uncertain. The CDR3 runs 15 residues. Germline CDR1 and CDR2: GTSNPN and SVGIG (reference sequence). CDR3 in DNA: TGTGCTTGGAAACGAGAGGCTAGCTCCTACAATGAGCAGTTCTTC. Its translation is CAWKREASSYNEQFF.

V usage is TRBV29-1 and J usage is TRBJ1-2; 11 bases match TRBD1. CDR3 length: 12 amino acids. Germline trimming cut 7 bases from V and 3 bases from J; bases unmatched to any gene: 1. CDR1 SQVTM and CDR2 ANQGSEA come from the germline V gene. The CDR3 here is CSAGQGDYGYTF. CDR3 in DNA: TGCAGCGCGGGACAGGGGGACTATGGCTACACCTTC. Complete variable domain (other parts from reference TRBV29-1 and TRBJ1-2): SAVISQKPSRDICQRGTSLTIQCQVDSQVTMMFWYRQQPGQSLTLIATANQGSEATYESGFVIDKFPISRPNLTFSTLTVSNMSPEDSSIYLCSAGQGDYGYTFGSGTRLTVV.

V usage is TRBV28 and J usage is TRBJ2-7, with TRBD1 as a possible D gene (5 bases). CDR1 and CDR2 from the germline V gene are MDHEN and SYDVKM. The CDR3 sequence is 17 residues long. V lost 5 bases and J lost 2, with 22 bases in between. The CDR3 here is CASSATVTSLGAYEQYV. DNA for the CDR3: TGTGCCAGCAGTGCCACCGTAACCTCTCTAGGGGCCTACGAGCAGTACGTC.

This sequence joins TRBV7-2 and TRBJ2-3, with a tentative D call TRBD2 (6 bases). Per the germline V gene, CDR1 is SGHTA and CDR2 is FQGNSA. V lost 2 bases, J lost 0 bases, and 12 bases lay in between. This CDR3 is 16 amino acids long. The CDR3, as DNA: TGTGCCAGCAGCTTACAGGGCGGGGTTAGCACAGATACGCAGTATTTT. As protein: CASSLQGGVSTDTQYF.

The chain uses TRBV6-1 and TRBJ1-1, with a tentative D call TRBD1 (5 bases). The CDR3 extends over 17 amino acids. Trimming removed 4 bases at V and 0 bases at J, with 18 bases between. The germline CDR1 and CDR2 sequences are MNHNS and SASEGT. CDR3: CASSVQGRLGMNTEAFF. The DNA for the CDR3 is TGTGCCAGCAGTGTGCAGGGCAGGTTAGGGATGAACACTGAAGCTTTCTTT.

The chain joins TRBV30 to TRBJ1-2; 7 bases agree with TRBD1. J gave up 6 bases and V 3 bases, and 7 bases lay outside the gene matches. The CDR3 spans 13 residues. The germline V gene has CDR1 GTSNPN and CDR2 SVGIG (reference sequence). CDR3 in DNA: TGTGCCTGGAGGACGACAGGGACCCATGGCTACACCTTC. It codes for CAWRTTGTHGYTF. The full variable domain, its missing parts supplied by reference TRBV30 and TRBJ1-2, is SQTIHQWPATLVQPVGSPLSLECTVEGTSNPNLYWYRQAAGRGLQLLFYSVGIGQISSEVPQNLSASRPQDRQFILSSKKLLLSDSGFYLCAWRTTGTHGYTFGSGTRLTVV.

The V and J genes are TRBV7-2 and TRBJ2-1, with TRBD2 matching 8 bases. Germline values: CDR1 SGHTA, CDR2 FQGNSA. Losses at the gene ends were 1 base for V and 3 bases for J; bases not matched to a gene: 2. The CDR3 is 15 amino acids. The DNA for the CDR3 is TGTGCCAGCAGCTTAGGACTAGCGAGCTACAATGAGCAGTTCTTC. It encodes CASSLGLASYNEQFF.

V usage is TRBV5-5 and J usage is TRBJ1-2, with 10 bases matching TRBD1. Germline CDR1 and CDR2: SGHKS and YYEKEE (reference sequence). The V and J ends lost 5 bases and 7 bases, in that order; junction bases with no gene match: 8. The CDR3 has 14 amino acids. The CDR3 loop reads CASRAPGQGFGYTF. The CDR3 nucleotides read TGTGCCAGCAGGGCCCCGGGACAGGGGTTTGGCTACACCTTC. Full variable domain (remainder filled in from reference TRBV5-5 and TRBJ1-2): DAGVTQSPTHLIKTRGQQVTLRCSPISGHKSVSWYQQVLGQGPQFIFQYYEKEERGRGNFPDRFSARQFPNYSSELNVNALLLGDSALYLCASRAPGQGFGYTFGSGTRLTVV.

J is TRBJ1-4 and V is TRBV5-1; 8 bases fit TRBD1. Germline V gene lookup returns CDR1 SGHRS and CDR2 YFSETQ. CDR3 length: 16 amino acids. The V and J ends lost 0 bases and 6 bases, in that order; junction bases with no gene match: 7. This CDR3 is CASSLGTGLPDEKLFF. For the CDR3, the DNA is TGCGCCAGCAGCTTGGGGACAGGGCTGCCTGATGAAAAACTGTTTTTT.

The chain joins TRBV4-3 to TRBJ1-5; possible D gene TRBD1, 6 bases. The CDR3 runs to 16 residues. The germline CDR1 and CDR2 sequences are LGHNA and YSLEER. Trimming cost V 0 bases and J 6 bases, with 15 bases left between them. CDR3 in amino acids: CASSQDRRGGIQPQHF. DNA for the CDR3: TGCGCCAGCAGCCAAGATCGCAGGGGAGGGATTCAGCCCCAGCATTTT.

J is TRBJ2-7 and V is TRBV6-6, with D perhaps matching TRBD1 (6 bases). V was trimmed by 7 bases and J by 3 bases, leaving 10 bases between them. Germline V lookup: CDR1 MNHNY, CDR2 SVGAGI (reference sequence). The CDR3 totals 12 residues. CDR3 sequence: CASKQDSYEQYF. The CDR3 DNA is TGTGCCAGCAAACAGGACAGCTACGAGCAGTACTTC.